This T cell receptor beta chain was obtained from a study of CD8 T cells in Susac syndrome. Across the study: There were Susac syndrome patients who were therapy-naive at blood draw, others on corticosteroids, and others on intravenous immunoglobulin alone.

Recently defined diagnostic criteria classed the Susac syndrome patients as definite or probable. The TEMRA cells underwent FACS enrichment, while the CD8+ and CD4+ T cells underwent negative isolation. About 0.5 to 1 ug RNA was reverse transcribed with random hexamers. TCRdb reanalysed the immunoSEQ multiplex PCR reads using MiXCR and keeps one entry per CDR3 protein. The sample yields 150,000 or so distinct CDR3 sequences, 85% to 95% seen once. The CDR3 extends over 13 amino acids. V was pared by 6 bases and J by 2 bases, with 10 bases between. The sample taken for sequencing was CD4+ T cells from PBMCs. The TCR sequence derives from a human donor with Susac syndrome. J is TRBJ1-2 and V is TRBV23-1; weak D call: TRBD1 (5 bases). TRBV23-1 is classed as an ORF, of uncertain function. This chain's CDR3 is CASSATANYGYTF. In DNA form, the CDR3 reads TGCGCCAGCAGCGCGACAGCCAACTATGGCTACACCTTC.